These 31 T cell receptor beta chains were all obtained from the same sample, sequenced in a study of blood T cell repertoires in COVID-19. Assay: immunoSEQ multiplex PCR; the TCRdb copy retains only in-frame clones and omits some. The data hold under 200,000 clones, with about 83% observed a single time. The specimen was peripheral blood. All receptors come from a human donor in a cohort sampled during active COVID-19.

The sample holds a few counts of this clone. The chain employs TRBV7-8 and TRBJ1-5, with D hard to call. CDR1 is SGHVS and CDR2 is FQNEAQ in the germline V gene. Trimming removed 4 bases from V and 6 bases from J, with 7 bases in between. This CDR3 contains 12 residues. The CDR3 is CASSSRFQPQHF. The CDR3 DNA sequence: TGTGCCAGCAGCTCGAGGTTTCAGCCCCAGCATTTT.

The DNA of the CDR3 is TGTGCCAGCAGCCCTATCCCGGGACAGGGCTACGAGCAGTACTTC. As protein: CASSPIPGQGYEQYF. This sequence joins TRBV27 and TRBJ2-7, with 9 bases fitting TRBD1. CDR1 and CDR2 from the germline V gene are MNHEY and SMNVEV (reference sequence). The CDR3 spans 15 residues. J lost 3 bases, V lost 6 bases, and 9 bases had no gene match.

The gene calls are TRBV4-3 and TRBJ2-7; a possible D gene is TRBD1 (6 bases). Trimming took off 0 bases at V and 0 bases at J, with 12 bases between the two ends. The CDR3 runs 16 residues. Germline V gene data show CDR1 as LGHNA and CDR2 as YSLEER. The CDR3 spells CASSQDGGYSSYEQYF. The DNA for the CDR3 is TGCGCCAGCAGCCAAGATGGGGGCTATAGCTCCTACGAGCAGTACTTC.

The chain links TRBV7-9 to TRBJ1-1; unclear D gene. The V gene lost 0 bases and the J gene lost 1 base, with 6 bases spanning the gap. Looked up from germline, CDR1 is SEHNR and CDR2 is FQNEAQ (reference sequence). The CDR3 extends over 14 amino acids. The CDR3 nucleotides read TGTGCCAGCAGCTTAGCCGCCGGGAACACTGAAGCTTTCTTT. Translation gives CASSLAAGNTEAFF.

This chain links TRBV9 with TRBJ2-3, with D uncertain. In germline, CDR1 is SGDLS, CDR2 YYNGEE. This CDR3 contains 13 residues. Trimming shortened V by 6 bases and J by 4 bases, and 12 bases separated the two germline ends. CDR3 region: CASTSLGSDTQYF. CDR3 nucleotides: TGTGCCAGCACCTCTTTGGGCTCAGATACGCAGTATTTT.

This rearrangement joins TRBV19 to TRBJ1-2; D is unclear. The CDR3 has 13 amino acids. Germline values: CDR1 LNHDA, CDR2 SQIVND (reference sequence). V was pared by 0 bases and J by 4 bases, with 6 bases between. The CDR3 DNA reads as TGTGCCAGTAGTATAGACAGCGTCTATGGCTACACCTTC. This gives the protein CASSIDSVYGYTF.

The rearrangement links TRBV5-4 to TRBJ2-7; 7 positions match TRBD1. The CDR3 is 13 residues long. CDR1 and CDR2 from the germline V gene are SGHNT and YYREEE (reference sequence). Losses at the gene ends were 4 bases for V and 4 bases for J; bases not matched to a gene: 5. The CDR3 loop reads CASSRAGGYEQYF. The CDR3 DNA reads as TGTGCCAGCAGCCGGGCAGGGGGTTACGAGCAGTACTTC.

The V gene is TRBV5-8, the J gene TRBJ1-6, with 10 nucleotides matching TRBD1. V was pared by 4 bases and J by 10 bases, with 8 bases of the junction left unmatched. Germline CDR1 and CDR2: SGHTS and YDEGEE. This CDR3 region has 15 residues. CDR3 loop: CASSIGTGVGSPLHF. In nucleotides, the CDR3 is TGTGCCAGCAGCATAGGGACAGGGGTCGGATCACCCCTCCACTTT.

This clone came up a few times. The V call is TRBV6-5, the J call TRBJ2-2, with 8 bases fitting TRBD1. Germline CDR1 is MNHEY and CDR2 is SVGAGI. This CDR3 has 15 amino acids. After removal of 6 bases from V and 7 bases from J, the junction contained 10 bases not matched to a gene. CDR3 residues: CASSHGQGRVGELFF. The CDR3 DNA follows: TGTGCCAGCAGCCACGGACAGGGAAGAGTCGGGGAGCTGTTTTTT.

This clone appeared once. V is TRBV6-2 or TRBV6-3 and J is TRBJ2-7, with D uncertain. The CDR3 sequence is 12 residues long. Trimming shortened V by 2 bases and J by 3 bases, and 5 bases separated the two germline ends. Germline V gives CDR1 MNHEY, CDR2 SVGEGT. The CDR3 sequence is CASSYVNYEQYF. DNA of the CDR3: TGTGCCAGCAGTTACGTAAACTACGAGCAGTACTTC.

This clone showed up just a few times. This chain uses TRBV19 with TRBJ1-2; D remains ambiguous. This CDR3 is built from 15 residues. Germline V gene sequence: CDR1 LNHDA, CDR2 SQIVND (reference sequence). Trimming took 1 base from V and 2 from J, leaving 11 bases between them. CDR3 sequence: CASSIVSTANYGYTF. The CDR3 bases are TGTGCCAGTAGTATAGTATCAACAGCAAACTATGGCTACACCTTC.

This sequence joins TRBV5-5 and TRBJ2-7, with TRBD1 matching over 8 bases. Germline values: CDR1 SGHKS, CDR2 YYEKEE (reference sequence). V lost 6 bases and J lost 6; bases outside the gene matches: 5. The CDR3 runs to 12 residues. CDR3: CASTLDRGEQYF. As DNA, the CDR3 is TGTGCCAGCACCCTAGACAGGGGCGAGCAGTACTTC. Combining the CDR3 with reference TRBV5-5 and TRBJ2-7 gives the whole variable domain DAGVTQSPTHLIKTRGQQVTLRCSPISGHKSVSWYQQVLGQGPQFIFQYYEKEERGRGNFPDRFSARQFPNYSSELNVNALLLGDSALYLCASTLDRGEQYFGPGTRLTVT.

The chain joins TRBV6-2 or TRBV6-3 to TRBJ2-5; D is possibly TRBD2 (6 bases). The CDR3 has 14 amino acids. The V end was cut by 4 bases, the J end by 2 bases, with 11 bases between. Germline loops: CDR1 MNHEY, CDR2 SVGEGT. The CDR3 loop is CASSLGLLQETQYF. The CDR3 DNA follows: TGTGCCAGCAGTTTGGGACTGCTACAAGAGACCCAGTACTTC.

The chain is built from TRBV29-1 and TRBJ1-3, with D unresolved. This CDR3 region has 13 residues. Germline V gene lookup returns CDR1 SQVTM and CDR2 ANQGSEA. V was trimmed by 7 bases and J by 4 bases, leaving 14 bases between them. In nucleotides, the CDR3 is TGCAGCGCCGAGGCCTCTTGGGGAAACACCATATATTTT. Translating gives CSAEASWGNTIYF. Filled out from reference TRBV29-1 and TRBJ1-3, the complete variable domain reads SAVISQKPSRDICQRGTSLTIQCQVDSQVTMMFWYRQQPGQSLTLIATANQGSEATYESGFVIDKFPISRPNLTFSTLTVSNMSPEDSSIYLCSAEASWGNTIYFGEGSWLTVV.

This clone was counted between two and nine times. The chain links TRBV3-1 (or the pseudogene TRBV3-2) to TRBJ2-2; D is possibly TRBD1 (6 bases). The CDR3 loop spans 14 amino acids. The germline gives CDR1 LGHDT, CDR2 YNNKEL (reference sequence). V was trimmed by 4 bases and J by 6 bases, leaving 12 bases between them. The chain's CDR3 is CASSRSGDAGELFF. CDR3 DNA sequence: TGTGCCAGCAGCCGGTCAGGGGACGCCGGGGAGCTGTTTTTT.

CDR3 sequence (DNA): TGTGCCAGCAGTTTAGGGGGAGGCTACGAGCAGTACTTC. As protein: CASSLGGGYEQYF. The chain joins TRBV27 to TRBJ2-7, with D tentatively TRBD2 (6 bases). V was shortened by 2 bases and J by 3 bases, with 8 bases between the two germline ends. Germline V lookup: CDR1 MNHEY, CDR2 SMNVEV (reference sequence). The CDR3 covers 13 residues.

V and J are TRBV20-1 and TRBJ1-2, with TRBD1 as a possible D gene (5 bases). The CDR3 contains 11 residues. Trimming removed 4 bases from V and 11 bases from J, with 14 bases in between. The germline gives CDR1 DFQATT, CDR2 SNEGSKA (reference sequence). CDR3 region: CSATYRQSYTF. As DNA, the CDR3 is TGCAGTGCTACCTATCGACAGAGTTACACCTTC.

The chain recombines TRBV5-6 with TRBJ1-1; D uncertain. This CDR3 contains 17 residues. Trimming removed 0 bases from V and 4 bases from J, with 19 bases in between. Germline-derived CDR1 and CDR2 are SGHDT and YYEEEE. The CDR3 spells CASSLVFETVESTEAFF. The CDR3 nucleotides are TGTGCCAGCAGCTTGGTTTTCGAAACAGTAGAAAGCACTGAAGCTTTCTTT.

The rearrangement links TRBV7-2 to TRBJ2-1; 7 nucleotides line up with TRBD2. CDR1 is SGHTA and CDR2 is FQGNSA in the germline V gene. The CDR3 extends over 16 amino acids. V dropped 1 base and J dropped 1; count of bases not matched to a gene: 4. CDR3 sequence (DNA): TGTGCCAGCAGCTTAGGGCTAGCGGCATCCTACAATGAGCAGTTCTTC. This codes for CASSLGLAASYNEQFF.

This clone was detected only once. The J gene is TRBJ2-7, the V gene TRBV5-5; 9 nucleotides match TRBD2. V lost 1 base and J lost 0; bases outside the gene matches: 2. The CDR3 contains 15 residues. Germline-derived CDR1 and CDR2 are SGHKS and YYEKEE (reference sequence). CDR3 residues: CASSLSGGLSYEQYF. CDR3 nucleotide sequence: TGTGCCAGCAGCTTGAGCGGGGGGCTCTCCTACGAGCAGTACTTC.

This clone was counted a few times. This sample also contains other DNA sequences that code for the same CDR3. The chain uses TRBV3-1 (or the pseudogene TRBV3-2) and TRBJ1-2; 8 nucleotides line up with TRBD1. The V gene end was trimmed by 4 bases and the J gene end by 1 base; junction bases not matched to a gene: 8. The CDR3 contains 16 residues. The germline V gene has CDR1 LGHDT and CDR2 YNNKEL (reference sequence). The CDR3 region is CASSPRGGQGNYGYTF. For the CDR3, the DNA is TGTGCCAGCAGCCCTCGGGGTGGACAGGGTAACTATGGCTACACCTTC.

On this clone: Other nucleotide sequences in the sample specify the same CDR3. The chain recombines TRBV19 with TRBJ2-7; 11 bases fit TRBD1. Germline CDR1 and CDR2: LNHDA and SQIVND (reference sequence). CDR3 size: 13 residues. V gave up 5 bases and J gave up 3 bases; unmatched junction bases: 0. The CDR3 here is CASSGTGGYEQYF. CDR3 in DNA: TGTGCCAGTAGTGGGACAGGGGGCTACGAGCAGTACTTC.

The chain has TRBV5-6 and TRBJ2-7; a weak D match, TRBD1 (6 bases). The CDR3 extends over 16 amino acids. CDR1 is SGHDT, CDR2 YYEEEE, per germline. Trimming removed 4 bases at V and 0 bases at J, with 17 bases between. The DNA for the CDR3 is TGTGCCAGCAGCCCTCAGGCCACAGGGTACTCCTACGAGCAGTACTTC. Protein product: CASSPQATGYSYEQYF. The whole variable domain, filled in from reference TRBV5-6 and TRBJ2-7, reads DAGVTQSPTHLIKTRGQQVTLRCSPKSGHDTVSWYQQALGQGPQFIFQYYEEEERQRGNFPDRFSGHQFPNYSSELNVNALLLGDSALYLCASSPQATGYSYEQYFGPGTRLTVT.

The chain links TRBV27 to TRBJ2-7; 9 bases are shared with TRBD1. Germline trimming cut 5 bases from V and 5 bases from J; bases unmatched to any gene: 10. The germline CDR1 and CDR2 sequences are MNHEY and SMNVEV (reference sequence). The CDR3 covers 15 residues. The CDR3 DNA follows: TGTGCCAGCAGTCCCCCCGGGACAGGGAGCGACGAGCAGTACTTC. This translates into CASSPPGTGSDEQYF.

The rearrangement links TRBV20-1 to TRBJ2-2, with D possibly matching TRBD2 (5 bases). Germline V gene lookup returns CDR1 DFQATT and CDR2 SNEGSKA (reference sequence). The ends were cut back, 3 bases at V and 4 bases at J, with 9 bases in the middle. The CDR3 spans 13 residues. The CDR3 region has the DNA TGCAGTGCTAGTGGCAGCGGCACCGGGGAGCTGTTTTTT. It translates to CSASGSGTGELFF.

The chain has TRBV2 and TRBJ2-7, with 15 bases fitting TRBD2. The germline gives CDR1 SNHLY, CDR2 FYNNEI. The CDR3 length is 14 residues. V was clipped by 4 bases and J by 6 bases; unmatched bases: 1. This CDR3 is CASSGTSGRGEQYF. CDR3 in DNA: TGTGCCAGCAGTGGGACTAGCGGGAGGGGCGAGCAGTACTTC.

The J gene is TRBJ1-6, the V gene TRBV18; TRBD1 is a possible D gene (6 bases). Germline V gene sequence: CDR1 KGHSH, CDR2 LQKENI. CDR3 length equals 16 residues. The ends were cut back, 2 bases at V and 8 bases at J, with 16 bases in the middle. The CDR3 spells CASSPTGQGRDSPLHF. The CDR3, as DNA: TGTGCCAGCTCACCAACCGGTCAGGGGCGGGATTCACCCCTCCACTTT.

V and J are TRBV3-1 (or the pseudogene TRBV3-2) and TRBJ2-7; the match to TRBD2 covers 12 bases. Germline V gene data show CDR1 as LGHDT and CDR2 as YNNKEL (reference sequence). After removal of 1 base from V and 4 bases from J, the junction contained 8 bases not matched to a gene. The CDR3 length is 17 residues. This CDR3 is CASSQVGGLAGVYEQYF. For the CDR3, the DNA is TGTGCCAGCAGCCAAGTCGGGGGACTAGCGGGTGTGTACGAGCAGTACTTC.

The CDR3 reads CASSDVGLAGVDEQFF. Here the CDR3 DNA reads TGCGCCAGCAGTGACGTGGGCCTAGCGGGAGTCGATGAGCAGTTCTTC. V gene TRBV10-2 combines with J gene TRBJ2-1; TRBD2 matches at 10 bases. J lost 8 bases, V lost 3 bases, and 10 bases had no gene match. The CDR3 is 16 residues long. Germline assignment: CDR1 WSHSY and CDR2 SAAADI.

This clone came up once. This chain connects TRBV13 to TRBJ2-3; TRBD2 matches at 12 bases. From germline, CDR1 is PRHDT and CDR2 FYEKMQ (reference sequence). This CDR3 has 16 amino acids. V shed 3 bases, J shed 4 bases, and the junction held 5 bases outside the gene matches. The CDR3 is CASSFWTSGTPDTQYF. The CDR3 nucleotides read TGTGCCAGCAGCTTTTGGACTAGCGGGACCCCAGATACGCAGTATTTT.

Comments on this clone: At one boundary the junction diverges from the germline segment, which might be a read error. Other DNA variants within this sample encode the same CDR3. The rearrangement uses TRBV12-3 or TRBV12-4 and TRBJ2-5; 11 nucleotides match TRBD2. This CDR3 has 13 amino acids. CDR3 in amino acids: CASSLAGGETQYF. CDR3 in DNA: TGTGCCAGCAGTCTAGCGGGGGGAGAGACCCAGTACTTC.